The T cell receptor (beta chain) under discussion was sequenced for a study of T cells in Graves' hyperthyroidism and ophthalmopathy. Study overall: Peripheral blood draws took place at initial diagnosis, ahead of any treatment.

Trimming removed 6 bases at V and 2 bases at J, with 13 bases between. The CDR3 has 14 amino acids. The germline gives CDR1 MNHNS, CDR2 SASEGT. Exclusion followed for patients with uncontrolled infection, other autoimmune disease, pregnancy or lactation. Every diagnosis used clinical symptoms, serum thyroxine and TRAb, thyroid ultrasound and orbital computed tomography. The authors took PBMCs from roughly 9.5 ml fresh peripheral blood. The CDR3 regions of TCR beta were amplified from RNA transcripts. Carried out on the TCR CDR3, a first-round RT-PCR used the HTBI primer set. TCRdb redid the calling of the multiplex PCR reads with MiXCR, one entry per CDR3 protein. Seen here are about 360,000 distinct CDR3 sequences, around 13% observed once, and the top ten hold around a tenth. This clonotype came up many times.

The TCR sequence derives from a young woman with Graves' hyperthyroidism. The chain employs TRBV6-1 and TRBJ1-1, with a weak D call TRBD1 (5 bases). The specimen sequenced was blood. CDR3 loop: CASRPPTVNTEAFF. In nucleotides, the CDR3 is TGTGCCAGCAGGCCCCCGACAGTAAACACTGAAGCTTTCTTT.